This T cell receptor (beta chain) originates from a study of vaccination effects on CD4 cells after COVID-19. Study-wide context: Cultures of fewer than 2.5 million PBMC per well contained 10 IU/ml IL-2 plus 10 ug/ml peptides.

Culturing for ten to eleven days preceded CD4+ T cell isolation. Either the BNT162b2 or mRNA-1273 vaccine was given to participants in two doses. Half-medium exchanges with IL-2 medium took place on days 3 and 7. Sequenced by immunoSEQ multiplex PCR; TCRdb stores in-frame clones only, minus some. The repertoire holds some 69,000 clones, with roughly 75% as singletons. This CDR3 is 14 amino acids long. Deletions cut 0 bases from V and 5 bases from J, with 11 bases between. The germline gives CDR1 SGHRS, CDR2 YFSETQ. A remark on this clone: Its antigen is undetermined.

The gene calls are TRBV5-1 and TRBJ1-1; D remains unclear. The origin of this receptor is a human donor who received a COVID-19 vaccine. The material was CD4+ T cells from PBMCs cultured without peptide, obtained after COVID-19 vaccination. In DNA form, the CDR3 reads TGCGCCAGCAGCTTGGGGAACAGTCCAACTGAAGCTTTCTTT. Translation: CASSLGNSPTEAFF.